The clone carrying this T cell receptor beta chain was picked up many times. Using RNA transcripts as the source, TCR beta CDR3 regions were amplified. HTBI primers were the set used in a first-round RT-PCR of the TCR CDR3. Each CDR3 protein gets one entry after TCRdb re-called the multiplex PCR reads with MiXCR. The sample holds 410,000 or so distinct CDR3 sequences, roughly 14% seen once. This record comes from a study of T cells in Graves' hyperthyroidism and ophthalmopathy. The CDR3 length is 15 residues. Germline V lookup: CDR1 SEHNR, CDR2 FQNEAQ (reference sequence). Between the trimmed V and J ends, which lost 6 bases and 0 bases, there was a span of 12 bases.

The source of this sequence is a man aged 18 to 35 with Graves' ophthalmopathy. The rearrangement joins TRBV7-9 to TRBJ2-1; D is uncertain. The specimen was blood. DNA of the CDR3: TGTGCCAGCAGTAGCAGCGTCAGCTCCTACAATGAGCAGTTCTTC. Translation: CASSSSVSSYNEQFF. The variable domain in full, completed from reference TRBV7-9 and TRBJ2-1, reads DTGVSQNPRHKITKRGQNVTFRCDPISEHNRLYWYRQTLGQGPEFLTYFQNEAQLEKSRLLSDRFSAERPKGSFSTLEIQRTEQGDSAMYLCASSSSVSSYNEQFFGPGTRLTVL.